The 18 T cell receptor beta chains below all came from one sample that was sequenced in a study of tumor-infiltrating lymphocytes in primary liver carcinoma. Synthesis of TCR beta cDNA was carried out from approximately 500 ng total RNA with a constant-region primer. Libraries of TCR beta came from three nested multiplex PCR rounds with slightly modified ARM-PCR. It was with TRBV1-TRBV30 forward primers and a C-beta reverse primer that the first two PCR rounds were run, at approximately 10 cycles each. TCRdb fed the multiplex PCR reads into MiXCR, producing one record per CDR3 protein. Seen here are approximately 300,000 distinct CDR3 sequences, 60% to 80% observed once, and the top ten hold roughly 8.6%. Germline DNA was also extracted, while the blood RNA originated from unsorted whole blood. The sample taken for sequencing was peripheral blood. These TCRs come from a man aged 35 to 55 with primary liver carcinoma and hepatitis B virus infection.

With respect to this clonotype: The conserved phenylalanine or tryptophan normally closing the CDR3 is absent here, so this likely arose from a read error. The chain has TRBV11-1 and TRBJ2-7; D gene unclear. V gave up 5 bases and J gave up 4 bases, with 15 bases separating them. The CDR3 spans 14 residues. Germline V gene lookup returns CDR1 SGHAT and CDR2 FQDESV (reference sequence). CDR3: CASSDLDRSYEQYL. The CDR3, as DNA: TGTGCCAGCAGCGACCTAGACCGCAGTTACGAGCAGTACCTC.

The chain joins TRBV5-1 to TRBJ1-6; D remains ambiguous. CDR3 length equals 12 residues. Germline loops: CDR1 SGHRS, CDR2 YFSETQ. Trimming left V 3 bases short and J 12 bases short, with 10 bases between. CDR3 bases: TGCGCCAGCAGCTACGATTACTTACCCCTCCACTTT. Amino acids: CASSYDYLPLHF.

In the case of this clonotype: A read error may produce the germline difference seen at one junction end. This rearrangement joins TRBV28 to TRBJ1-5; no clear D gene. Per germline, CDR1 MDHEN and CDR2 SYDVKM. The CDR3 is 13 amino acids. CDR3 loop: CASRQYSSQPQHF. In DNA form, the CDR3 reads TGTGCCAGCAGACAGTATAGCAGTCAGCCCCAGCATTTT.

The rearrangement links TRBV23-1 to TRBJ2-1; tentatively, D is TRBD2 (6 bases). TRBV23-1 is known as an ORF, though its function is uncertain. The CDR3 covers 15 residues. V lost 8 bases and J 7 bases, leaving 21 bases between the germline ends. The CDR3 nucleotides read TGCGCCAGCCGTACGCGGAGGCGGGAAGAAAATGAGCAGTTCTTC. Protein sequence: CASRTRRREENEQFF.

This chain connects TRBV11-3 to TRBJ2-3; the match to TRBD2 covers 7 bases. The germline gives CDR1 SGHNT, CDR2 YENEEA. The CDR3 is made up of 17 amino acids. The junction had 15 bases not matched to a gene; V was cut back by 4 bases and J by 5 bases. CDR3 nucleotides: TGTGCCAGCAGCTCGTCTAAGGGACTATCGGGTATAGATACGCAGTATTTT. Protein sequence: CASSSSKGLSGIDTQYF.

The chain combines TRBV6-6 with TRBJ2-3; 7 bases map to TRBD2. The germline V gene encodes CDR1 MNHNY and CDR2 SVGAGI (reference sequence). The CDR3 is 17 amino acids. The CDR3 bases are TGTGTCAACAGTCCCCTTGGTGGGTGGGGGGGAGGAGATACGCAGTATTTT. Translating gives CVNSPLGGWGGGDTQYF.

The chain joins TRBV5-1 to TRBJ1-4; D remains unclear. Germline CDR1 reads SGHRS; CDR2 reads YFSETQ. V lost 0 bases and J 6 bases, leaving 12 bases between the germline ends. This CDR3 contains 15 residues. Here the CDR3 reads CASSLGLTDDEKLFF. CDR3 coding DNA: TGCGCCAGCAGCTTGGGTCTAACAGATGATGAAAAACTGTTTTTT.

This clonotype was seen repeatedly, ten times or more. The chain uses TRBV4-3 and TRBJ2-7; TRBD2 agrees at 10 bases. The V and J ends lost 0 bases and 6 bases, in that order; junction bases with no gene match: 8. The CDR3 covers 16 residues. CDR1 and CDR2 (germline): LGHNA, YSLEER. The CDR3 DNA is TGCGCCAGCAGCCAAGACGGCCCGGGACTAGCGTTCGAGCAGTACTTC. Amino acid sequence: CASSQDGPGLAFEQYF.

V gene TRBV11-3 combines with J gene TRBJ2-5; 14 bases are shared with TRBD2. This CDR3 region has 16 residues. Germline V gene lookup returns CDR1 SGHNT and CDR2 YENEEA. With 8 bases clipped from V and 5 bases from J, the junction kept 10 bases outside the gene matches. The CDR3 region is CASGAGTSGSGETQYF. In DNA, the CDR3 is TGTGCCAGCGGCGCAGGGACTAGCGGGAGCGGGGAGACCCAGTACTTC.

This clonotype was detected once. With a much larger clone just one base away, this may be a read error. The chain has TRBV10-3 and TRBJ2-1; D is ambiguous. This CDR3 has 13 residues. Germline loops: CDR1 ENHRY, CDR2 SYGVKD. V was trimmed by 8 bases and J by 4 bases, leaving 12 bases between them. CDR3 loop: CAIGNWNYNEQFF. DNA for the CDR3: TGTGCCATCGGTAACTGGAATTACAATGAGCAGTTCTTC.

This clonotype was counted only a few times. A much larger clone lies a single base off, so this may be a read error. The V gene is TRBV4-1, the J gene TRBJ2-2; TRBD1 aligns across 12 bases. The CDR3 runs to 17 residues. V shed 1 base, J shed 6 bases, and the junction held 6 bases outside the gene matches. Per the germline V gene, CDR1 is MGHRA and CDR2 is YSYEKL. The CDR3 DNA follows: TGCGCCAGCAGCCAAGTTGGGACAGGGGGCCACGCCGGGGAGCTGTTTTTT. It translates to CASSQVGTGGHAGELFF.

The sample holds many counts of this clonotype. The V call is TRBV12-3 or TRBV12-4, the J call TRBJ2-7; D unresolved. V dropped 1 base and J dropped 9 bases, with 13 bases sitting between them. The CDR3 length is 13 residues. CDR3: CASSLGNPSVQYF. The CDR3 coding sequence is TGTGCCAGCAGTTTAGGAAACCCATCCGTGCAGTACTTC.

This clonotype came up once. A read error may produce the germline difference seen at one junction end. CDR3 amino acids: CVSSLAGEQFF. DNA for the CDR3: TGTGTCAGCAGCTTAGCAGGAGAGCAGTTCTTT. This chain connects TRBV11-3 to TRBJ2-1; no firm D call. This CDR3 comprises 11 residues. The germline V gene encodes CDR1 SGHNT and CDR2 YENEEA. Looking up the rest from reference TRBV11-3 and TRBJ2-1 gives the full variable domain: EAGVVQSPRYKIIEKKQPVAFWCNPISGHNTLYWYLQNLGQGPELLIRYENEEAVDDSQLPKDRFSAERLKGVDSTLKIQPAELGDSAVYLCVSSLAGEQFFGPGTRLTVL.

On this clonotype: Germline is not matched at one junction end, which may reflect a read error. The chain is built from TRBV28 and TRBJ2-4, with 10 bases fitting TRBD2. The CDR3 consists of 17 residues. CDR1 and CDR2 from the germline V gene are MDHEN and SYDVKM. The CDR3 is CAGSSWTSGLAKNIQYF. The CDR3, as DNA: TGTGCCGGCAGTTCCTGGACTAGCGGCCTAGCCAAAAACATTCAGTACTTC.

About this clonotype itself: The junction departs from germline at one end; a sequencing error may be responsible. The V and J genes are TRBV11-2 and TRBJ1-1; D is ambiguous. Germline loops: CDR1 SGHAT, CDR2 FQNNGV. This CDR3 is 15 amino acids long. CDR3 nucleotide sequence: TGCGCCAGCAGCTTAGACGGTCGCAGGAACACTGAAACTTTCTTT. It codes for CASSLDGRRNTETFF.

This clonotype has at least ten counts. This chain joins TRBV6-1 and TRBJ1-5; D is uncertain. The V and J ends lost 6 bases and 1 base respectively, with 4 bases between them. There are 12 residues in the CDR3. In germline, CDR1 is MNHNS, CDR2 SASEGT. Here the CDR3 reads CASRDSNQPQHF. CDR3 in DNA: TGTGCCAGCAGGGACAGCAATCAGCCCCAGCATTTT.

V gene TRBV6-5 combines with J gene TRBJ1-2, with D hard to call. Trimming left V 6 bases short and J 2 bases short, with 16 bases between. This CDR3 spans 15 amino acids. The germline V gene has CDR1 MNHEY and CDR2 SVGAGI. For the CDR3, the DNA is TGTGCCAGCAGCAGTAGTACGGGAGCCAACTATGGCTACACCTTC. This encodes CASSSSTGANYGYTF.

On this clonotype: This may stem from a read error, because a much larger clone lies one nucleotide away. Here the CDR3 DNA reads TGTGCCAGCAGCCAAGTGGGACTAGTGGGAGGTGGAGATACGCAGTATTTT. This sequence encodes CASSQVGLVGGGDTQYF. The chain carries TRBV4-2 and TRBJ2-3, with 8 bases fitting TRBD2. Germline lookup yields CDR1 LGHNA and CDR2 YNFKEQ. The J segment lost 5 bases and the V segment lost 1 base, leaving 11 bases of the junction unmatched. CDR3 length equals 17 residues.